Listed below are T cell receptor beta chains from one sample, sequenced in a study of blood T cell repertoires in COVID-19. Produced via immunoSEQ multiplex PCR; TCRdb's table is partial and in-frame only. The sample has roughly 160,000 clones, approximately 86% seen once. Sequencing input: peripheral blood. These receptors were collected from a man between 60 and 75 years old with COVID-19, enrolled during active disease. Each CDR3 is given with its conserved first and last residue. Each record gives: clone size, V gene, CDR3 length, D gene, J gene, CDR3 DNA, CDR3 protein. D genes are given only for firm matches. Not every row has a clone size; where given, it reads once, few, many or a size class.

NA	TRBV2	14	NA	TRBJ1-5	TGTGCCAGCAGGGAGATACAGGGTGGTCAGCCCCAGCATTTT	CASREIQGGQPQHF
NA	TRBV7-9	17	NA	TRBJ2-1	TGTGCCAGCAGCTTATCGGGGGGCCCGAGCTCCTACAATGAGCAGTTCTTC	CASSLSGGPSSYNEQFF
NA	TRBV28	12	TRBD1	TRBJ2-7	TGTGCCAGCAAGGGACAGTCCTACGAGCAGTACTTC	CASKGQSYEQYF
NA	TRBV30	12	NA	TRBJ1-1	TGTGCCTGGAGTGAGGGGGACACTGAAGCTTTCTTT	CAWSEGDTEAFF
NA	TRBV11-2	13	NA	TRBJ2-5	TGTGCCAGCAGCTTTGGCCGTCAAGAGACCCAGTACTTC	CASSFGRQETQYF
NA	TRBV4-1	15	NA	TRBJ1-5	TGCGCCAGCAGCCAAGATCGCGGGATCAATCAGCCCCAGCATTTT	CASSQDRGINQPQHF
NA	TRBV6-5	14	TRBD1	TRBJ1-4	TGTGCCAGCAGCGGACAGGCAACTAATGAAAAACTGTTTTTT	CASSGQATNEKLFF
NA	TRBV24-1	15	NA	TRBJ2-1	TGTGCCACCAGTGACGACAGTAGCTCCTACAATGAGCAGTTCTTC	CATSDDSSSYNEQFF
NA	TRBV18	15	TRBD1	TRBJ1-1	TGTGCCAGCTCACCATACGGGACAGGGGAAACTGAAGCTTTCTTT	CASSPYGTGETEAFF
NA	TRBV7-9	15	TRBD2	TRBJ2-1	TGTGCCAGCAGCTTGAGCGGGAGGGGCCTCAATGAGCAGTTCTTC	CASSLSGRGLNEQFF
NA	TRBV30	16	TRBD1	TRBJ2-1	TGTGCCTGGAATGTCAGGGGACAGGGGGCCCTAAATGAGCAGTTCTTC	CAWNVRGQGALNEQFF
NA	TRBV24-1	14	NA	TRBJ1-2	TGTGCCACCAGTGAATCAGGGAGGAGCTATGGCTACACCTTC	CATSESGRSYGYTF
NA	TRBV6-5	14	TRBD2	TRBJ2-7	TGTGCCAGCAGTTACGGGGGGGAATCCTACGAGCAGTACTTC	CASSYGGESYEQYF
NA	TRBV19	14	TRBD1	TRBJ1-2	TGTGCCAGTCACTCCCAAGACAGGGTCTATGGCTACACCTTC	CASHSQDRVYGYTF
NA	TRBV4-3	15	NA	TRBJ1-3	TGCGCCAGCAGCCAAGATCTTAGAGGTGGAAACACCATATATTTT	CASSQDLRGGNTIYF
NA	TRBV9	14	NA	TRBJ1-6	TGTGCCAGCAGCGTCCAGGGCCTCAATTCACCCCTCCACTTT	CASSVQGLNSPLHF
once	TRBV2	15	NA	TRBJ1-2	TGTGCCAGCAGTGAACAACCCCTCGAAGACAATGGCTACACCTTC	CASSEQPLEDNGYTF